Given below is one TCR beta chain in context. This record comes from a study of cytomegalovirus exposure and HLA in healthy donors. CDR3 length: 17 residues. With 5 bases clipped from V and 0 bases from J, the junction kept 12 bases outside the gene matches. Per germline, CDR1 LNHDA and CDR2 SQIVND (reference sequence). A multiplex PCR was run with 60 Vbeta primers and 13 Jbeta primers. Using immunoSEQ multiplex PCR, the repertoire was profiled, and TCRdb retains in-frame clones only, with some absent. This sample has roughly 130,000 clones; approximately 80% occur once, and the top ten carry about 0.76%.

The sequence was obtained from a man aged 18 to 30 in good health and CMV-seronegative. Sequences were obtained from PBMCs. The chain has TRBV19 and TRBJ1-1, with TRBD1 matching 7 bases. The CDR3 nucleotides are TGTGCCAGTAGTGTACAGGGGCGCCTTTCTATGAACACTGAAGCTTTCTTT. Encoded protein: CASSVQGRLSMNTEAFF.